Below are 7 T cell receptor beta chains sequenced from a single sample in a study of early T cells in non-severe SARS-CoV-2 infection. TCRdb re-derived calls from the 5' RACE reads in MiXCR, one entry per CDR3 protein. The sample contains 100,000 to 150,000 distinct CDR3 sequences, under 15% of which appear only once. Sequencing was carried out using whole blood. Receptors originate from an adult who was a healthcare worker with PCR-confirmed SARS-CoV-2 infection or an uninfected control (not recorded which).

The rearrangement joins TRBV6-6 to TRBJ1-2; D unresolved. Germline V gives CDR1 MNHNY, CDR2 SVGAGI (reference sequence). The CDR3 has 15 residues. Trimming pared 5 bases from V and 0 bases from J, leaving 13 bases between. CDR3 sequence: CASSRRGGTNYGYTF. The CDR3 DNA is TGTGCCAGCAGTCGGCGGGGAGGAACTAACTATGGCTACACCTTC.

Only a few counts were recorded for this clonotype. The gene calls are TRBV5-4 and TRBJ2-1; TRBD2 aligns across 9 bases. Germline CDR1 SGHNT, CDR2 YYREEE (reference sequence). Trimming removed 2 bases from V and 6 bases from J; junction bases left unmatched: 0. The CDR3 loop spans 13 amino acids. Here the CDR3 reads CASSLAGGNEQFF. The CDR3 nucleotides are TGTGCCAGCAGCTTAGCGGGGGGCAATGAGCAGTTCTTC.

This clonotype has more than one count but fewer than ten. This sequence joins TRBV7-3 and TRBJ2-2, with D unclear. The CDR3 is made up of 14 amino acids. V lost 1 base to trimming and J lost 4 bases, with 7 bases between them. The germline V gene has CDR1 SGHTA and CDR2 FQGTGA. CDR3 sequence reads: CASSLSSATGELFF. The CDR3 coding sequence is TGTGCCAGCAGCTTAAGTTCGGCCACCGGGGAGCTGTTTTTT. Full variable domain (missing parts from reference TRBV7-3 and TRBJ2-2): GAGVSQTPSNKVTEKGKYVELRCDPISGHTALYWYRQSLGQGPEFLIYFQGTGAADDSGLPNDRFFAVRPEGSVSTLKIQRTERGDSAVYLCASSLSSATGELFFGEGSRLTVL.

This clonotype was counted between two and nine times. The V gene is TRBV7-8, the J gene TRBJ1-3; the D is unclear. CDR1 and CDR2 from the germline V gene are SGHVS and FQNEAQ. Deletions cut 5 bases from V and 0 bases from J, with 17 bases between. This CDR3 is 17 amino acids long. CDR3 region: CASSQHRGWSSGNTIYF. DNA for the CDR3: TGTGCCAGCAGCCAACACCGCGGCTGGAGCTCTGGAAACACCATATATTTT.

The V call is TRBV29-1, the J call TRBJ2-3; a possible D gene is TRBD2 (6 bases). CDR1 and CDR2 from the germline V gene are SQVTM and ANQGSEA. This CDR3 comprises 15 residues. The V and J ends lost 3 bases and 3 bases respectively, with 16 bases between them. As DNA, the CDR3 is TGCAGCGTTGACCTGGAGGGCTCACTAACAGATACGCAGTATTTT. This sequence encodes CSVDLEGSLTDTQYF.

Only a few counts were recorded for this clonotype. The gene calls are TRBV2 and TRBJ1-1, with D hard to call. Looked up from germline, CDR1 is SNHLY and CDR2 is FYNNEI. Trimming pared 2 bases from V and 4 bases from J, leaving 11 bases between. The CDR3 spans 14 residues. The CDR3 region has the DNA TGTGCCAGCAGTGAATCCGGGATTGGCACTGAAGCTTTCTTT. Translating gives CASSESGIGTEAFF.

CDR3 nucleotides: TGTGCCAGCAGTGAGGACAGGATCACAGATACGCAGTATTTT. Residues: CASSEDRITDTQYF. The rearrangement links TRBV25-1 to TRBJ2-3, with TRBD1 matching over 7 bases. The CDR3 covers 14 residues. The trim removed 3 bases at V and 2 bases at J, leaving 2 bases unmatched. CDR1 MGHDK and CDR2 SYGVNS come from the germline V gene.